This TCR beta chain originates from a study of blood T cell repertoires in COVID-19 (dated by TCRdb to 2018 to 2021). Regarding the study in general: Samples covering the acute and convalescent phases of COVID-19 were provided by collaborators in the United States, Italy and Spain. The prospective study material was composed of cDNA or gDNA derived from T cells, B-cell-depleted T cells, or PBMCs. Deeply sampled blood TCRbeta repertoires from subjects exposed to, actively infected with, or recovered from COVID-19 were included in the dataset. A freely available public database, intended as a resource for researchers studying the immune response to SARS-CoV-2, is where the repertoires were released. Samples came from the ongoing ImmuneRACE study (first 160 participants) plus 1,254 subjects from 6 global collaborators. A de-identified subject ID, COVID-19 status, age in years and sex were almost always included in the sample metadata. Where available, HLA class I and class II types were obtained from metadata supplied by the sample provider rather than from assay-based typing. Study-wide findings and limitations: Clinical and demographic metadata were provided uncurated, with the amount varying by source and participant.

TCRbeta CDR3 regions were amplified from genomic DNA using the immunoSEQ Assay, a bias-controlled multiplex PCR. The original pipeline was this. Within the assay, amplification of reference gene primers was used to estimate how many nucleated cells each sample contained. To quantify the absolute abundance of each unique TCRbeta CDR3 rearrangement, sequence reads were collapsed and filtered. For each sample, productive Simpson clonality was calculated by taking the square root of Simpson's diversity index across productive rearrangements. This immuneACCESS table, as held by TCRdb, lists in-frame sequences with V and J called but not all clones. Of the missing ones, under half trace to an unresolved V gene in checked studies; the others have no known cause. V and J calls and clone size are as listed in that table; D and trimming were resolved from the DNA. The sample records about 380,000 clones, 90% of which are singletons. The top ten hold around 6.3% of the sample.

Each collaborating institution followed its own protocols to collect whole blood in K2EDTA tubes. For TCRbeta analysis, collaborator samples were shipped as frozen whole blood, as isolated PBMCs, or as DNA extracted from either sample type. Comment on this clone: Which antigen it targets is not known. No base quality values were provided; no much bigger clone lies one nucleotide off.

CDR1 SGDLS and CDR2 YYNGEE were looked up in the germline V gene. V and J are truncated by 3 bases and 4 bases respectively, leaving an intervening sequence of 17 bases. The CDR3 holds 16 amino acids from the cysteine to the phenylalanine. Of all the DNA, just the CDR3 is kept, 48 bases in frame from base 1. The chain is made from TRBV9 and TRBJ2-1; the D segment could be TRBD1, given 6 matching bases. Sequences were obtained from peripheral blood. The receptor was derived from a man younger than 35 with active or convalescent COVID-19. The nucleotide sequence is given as TGTGCCAGCAGCGCCGAGGTGGCAGGGACATACAATGAGCAGTTCTTC. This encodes CASSAEVAGTYNEQFF.